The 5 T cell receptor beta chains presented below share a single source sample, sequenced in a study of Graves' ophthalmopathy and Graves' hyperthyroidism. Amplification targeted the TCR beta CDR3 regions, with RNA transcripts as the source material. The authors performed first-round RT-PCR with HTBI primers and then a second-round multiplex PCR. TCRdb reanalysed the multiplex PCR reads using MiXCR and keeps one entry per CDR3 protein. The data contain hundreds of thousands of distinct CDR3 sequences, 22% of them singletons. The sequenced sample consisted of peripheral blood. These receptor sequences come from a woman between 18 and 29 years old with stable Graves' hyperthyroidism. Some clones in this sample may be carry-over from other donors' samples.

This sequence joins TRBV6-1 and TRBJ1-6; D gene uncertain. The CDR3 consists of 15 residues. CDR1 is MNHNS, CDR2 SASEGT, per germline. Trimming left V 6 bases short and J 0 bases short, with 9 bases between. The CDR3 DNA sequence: TGTGCCAGCAGGCCACGAAGCTCCTATAATTCACCCCTCCACTTT. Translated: CASRPRSSYNSPLHF.

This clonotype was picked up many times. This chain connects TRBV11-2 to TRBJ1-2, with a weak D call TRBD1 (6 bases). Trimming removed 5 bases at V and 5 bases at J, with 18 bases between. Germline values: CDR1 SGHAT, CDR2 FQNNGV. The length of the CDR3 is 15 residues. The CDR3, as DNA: TGTGCCAGCAGCGAGAACGTGGGGGGCGGGTATGGCTACACCTTC. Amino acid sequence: CASSENVGGGYGYTF.

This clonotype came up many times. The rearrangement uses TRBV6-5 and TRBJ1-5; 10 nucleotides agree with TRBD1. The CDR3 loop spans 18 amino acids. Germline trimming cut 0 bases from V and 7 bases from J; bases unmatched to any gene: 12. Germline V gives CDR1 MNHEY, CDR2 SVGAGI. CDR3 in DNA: TGTGCCAGCAGTTACTCAGCCCGGGACAGGGGCCCCGGGCAGCCCCAGCATTTT. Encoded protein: CASSYSARDRGPGQPQHF.

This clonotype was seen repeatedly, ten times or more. CDR3 DNA: TGTGCCAGCAGCGACGGCGCGGGAGGGAGAGAGACCCAGTACTTC. This encodes CASSDGAGGRETQYF. This chain joins TRBV9 and TRBJ2-5; TRBD2 matches at 9 bases. The V gene's germline CDR1 is SGDLS and CDR2 YYNGEE. The trim removed 3 bases at V and 4 bases at J, leaving 7 bases unmatched. The CDR3 has 15 amino acids.

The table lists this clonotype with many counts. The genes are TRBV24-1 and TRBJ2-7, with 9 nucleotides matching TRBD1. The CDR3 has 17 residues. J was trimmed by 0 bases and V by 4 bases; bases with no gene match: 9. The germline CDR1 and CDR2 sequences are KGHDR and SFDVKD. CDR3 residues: CATSDLPGQGNSYEQYF. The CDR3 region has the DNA TGTGCCACCAGTGACCTACCGGGACAGGGTAACTCCTACGAGCAGTACTTC.